Listed below are T cell receptor beta chains from one sample, sequenced in a study of cytomegalovirus exposure and HLA in healthy donors. Repertoires were generated with immunoSEQ multiplex PCR, while TCRdb's copy carries only in-frame clones and drops some. The table lists about 150,000 clones, 60% to 75% of them singletons. Sequenced material: PBMCs. The receptors stem from a man between 25 and 39 years old in good health and CMV-seronegative. CDR3s include the opening cysteine and the closing phenylalanine or tryptophan. D genes are given only for firm matches. Size values are once, few and many counts, or a class for expanded clones, and some rows have none.

v_call: TRBV29-1; j_call: TRBJ2-3; d_call: TRBD1; clone_size: NA; cdr3_nt: TGCAGCGTAGTCTTGTCATCAGGGGGAGATACGCAGTATTTT; cdr3_aa: CSVVLSSGGDTQYF
v_call: TRBV7-7; j_call: TRBJ2-1; d_call: NA; clone_size: few; cdr3_nt: TGTGCCAGCTCCCCCCTTAGCGGCCACTACAATGAGCAGTTCTTC; cdr3_aa: CASSPLSGHYNEQFF
v_call: TRBV5-1; j_call: TRBJ2-5; d_call: NA; clone_size: NA; cdr3_nt: TGCGCCAGCAGCTTGTCTCCCCAAGAGACCCAGTACTTC; cdr3_aa: CASSLSPQETQYF
v_call: TRBV9; j_call: TRBJ2-7; d_call: NA; clone_size: NA; cdr3_nt: TGTGCCAGCAGCCCTGGGCCCACTAGCTACTACGAGCAGTACTTC; cdr3_aa: CASSPGPTSYYEQYF
v_call: TRBV6-6; j_call: TRBJ2-1; d_call: NA; clone_size: NA; cdr3_nt: TGTGCCAGCAGTTACAGTCGCCGGGAGCAGTTCTTC; cdr3_aa: CASSYSRREQFF
v_call: TRBV5-1; j_call: TRBJ2-2; d_call: TRBD1; clone_size: NA; cdr3_nt: TGCGCCAGCAGGGCCTTAACAGGGGGCTTAGTCGGGGAGCTGTTTTTT; cdr3_aa: CASRALTGGLVGELFF
v_call: TRBV6-5; j_call: TRBJ2-7; d_call: TRBD2; clone_size: NA; cdr3_nt: TGTGCCAGCAGCAGTACTAGCGGTAGAACCTACGAGCAGTACTTC; cdr3_aa: CASSSTSGRTYEQYF
v_call: TRBV5-8; j_call: TRBJ2-6; d_call: TRBD2; clone_size: NA; cdr3_nt: TGTGCCAGCAGCTACCCGCGGGGGGCTGGGGCCAACGTCCTGACTTTC; cdr3_aa: CASSYPRGAGANVLTF
v_call: TRBV14; j_call: TRBJ2-3; d_call: TRBD2; clone_size: NA; cdr3_nt: TGTGCCAGCAGCCAAGCCTTGAGTAGCGGGAGTTGGTTAGATACGCAGTATTTT; cdr3_aa: CASSQALSSGSWLDTQYF
v_call: TRBV2; j_call: TRBJ2-1; d_call: NA; clone_size: few; cdr3_nt: TGTGCCAGCAGTGAAACAGGGATCGGGCAGTTCTTC; cdr3_aa: CASSETGIGQFF
v_call: TRBV18; j_call: TRBJ1-1; d_call: TRBD1; clone_size: NA; cdr3_nt: TGTGCCAGCTCTATTCGACAGGGGATGAACACTGAAGCTTTCTTT; cdr3_aa: CASSIRQGMNTEAFF
v_call: TRBV18; j_call: TRBJ1-1; d_call: NA; clone_size: NA; cdr3_nt: TGTGCCAGCTGCCTACAGGGCGGGAGCACTGAAGCTTTCTTT; cdr3_aa: CASCLQGGSTEAFF
v_call: TRBV6-9; j_call: TRBJ2-7; d_call: NA; clone_size: NA; cdr3_nt: TGTGCCAGCAGTTATATCGGGACCTACGAGCAGTACTTC; cdr3_aa: CASSYIGTYEQYF
v_call: TRBV18; j_call: TRBJ1-1; d_call: NA; clone_size: NA; cdr3_nt: TGTGCCAGCTCACCACCATCCTACACTGAAGCTTTCTTT; cdr3_aa: CASSPPSYTEAFF
v_call: TRBV10-3; j_call: TRBJ1-1; d_call: NA; clone_size: NA; cdr3_nt: TGTGCCATCAGGGCCGGGGGGACCGGGGACACTGAAGCTTTCTTT; cdr3_aa: CAIRAGGTGDTEAFF
v_call: TRBV6-1; j_call: TRBJ1-4; d_call: TRBD1; clone_size: NA; cdr3_nt: TGTGCCAGCAGTGAATTACAGGGGAATGAAAAACTGTTTTTT; cdr3_aa: CASSELQGNEKLFF
v_call: TRBV5-1; j_call: TRBJ2-1; d_call: NA; clone_size: NA; cdr3_nt: TGCGCCAGCAGCCCGTCGGGCACCAGGGCTAATGAGCAGTTCTTC; cdr3_aa: CASSPSGTRANEQFF
v_call: TRBV6-1; j_call: TRBJ1-5; d_call: NA; clone_size: NA; cdr3_nt: TGTGCCAGCAGTGAAAGGGGAAGCAATTATCAGCCCCAGCATTTT; cdr3_aa: CASSERGSNYQPQHF
v_call: TRBV6-5; j_call: TRBJ1-2; d_call: NA; clone_size: NA; cdr3_nt: TGTGCCAGCAGTGAATTGGAGCATGGCTACACCTTC; cdr3_aa: CASSELEHGYTF
v_call: TRBV18; j_call: TRBJ2-1; d_call: TRBD1; clone_size: NA; cdr3_nt: TGTGCCAGCTCACCTTCCGGGACAGGGGGTTTCAATGAGCAGTTCTTC; cdr3_aa: CASSPSGTGGFNEQFF
v_call: TRBV9; j_call: TRBJ2-5; d_call: NA; clone_size: NA; cdr3_nt: TGTGCCAGCAGCGCGGGACATCTGTACCAAGAGACCCAGTACTTC; cdr3_aa: CASSAGHLYQETQYF
v_call: TRBV4-1; j_call: TRBJ1-2; d_call: TRBD1; clone_size: NA; cdr3_nt: TGCGCCAGCAGGGGACAGGGCGTGGATGGCTACACCTTC; cdr3_aa: CASRGQGVDGYTF
v_call: TRBV28; j_call: TRBJ2-5; d_call: TRBD2; clone_size: NA; cdr3_nt: TGTGCCAGCAGTTCGCGGGGGAAAGAGACCCAGTACTTC; cdr3_aa: CASSSRGKETQYF
v_call: TRBV7-6; j_call: TRBJ1-1; d_call: NA; clone_size: few; cdr3_nt: TGTGCCAGCAGCCCCGGGGGAGGACCTGAAGCTTTCTTT; cdr3_aa: CASSPGGGPEAFF
v_call: TRBV11-2; j_call: TRBJ2-7; d_call: NA; clone_size: NA; cdr3_nt: TGTGCCAGCAGCCCTCGGGGTCGGAGATCCTCCTACGAGCAGTACTTC; cdr3_aa: CASSPRGRRSSYEQYF
v_call: TRBV29-1; j_call: TRBJ1-4; d_call: TRBD1; clone_size: NA; cdr3_nt: TGCAGCGTGGCGGACAGGGTTAATGAAAAACTGTTTTTT; cdr3_aa: CSVADRVNEKLFF